The rows below give T cell receptor beta chains drawn from one sample of a study of cytotoxic CD8 clonotypes in ibrutinib-treated CLL. The method was immunoSEQ multiplex PCR; TCRdb's version includes in-frame clones alone and lacks a portion of them. In the table there are some 46,000 clones, roughly 69% of which are singletons. The sequences come from PBMCs, collected after 12 months of ibrutinib treatment. The receptor set was obtained from a human donor with chronic lymphocytic leukemia. CDR3s include the opening cysteine and the closing phenylalanine or tryptophan. The order of the fields is V gene, J gene, clone size, D gene, CDR3 DNA, CDR3 protein. D genes are given only for firm matches. For some rows the clone size is stated as once, few or many, or as a class when expanded; others skip it.

TRBV1	TRBJ2-1	-	-	TGCACCAGCAGCCAAGACCCCATAGGACTAGCGGGCAATGAGCAGTTCTTC	CTSSQDPIGLAGNEQFF
TRBV5-5	TRBJ2-7	medium-sized	-	TGTGCCAGCAGCTTGCTTTTGGAGGGGGCGCGTTACGAGCAGTACTTC	CASSLLLEGARYEQYF
TRBV30	TRBJ2-7	-	-	TGTGCCTGGAGTGTACAACAGAACGAGCAGTACTTC	CAWSVQQNEQYF
TRBV4-1	TRBJ1-1	-	-	TGCGCCAGCAGCCAAGACCCGAACACTGAAGCTTTCTTT	CASSQDPNTEAFF
TRBV9	TRBJ2-7	-	-	TGTGCCAGCAGCGTAGCGACAGACGTACCCTACGAGCAGTACTTC	CASSVATDVPYEQYF
TRBV28	TRBJ2-3	-	TRBD1	TGTGCCAGCAGTTCCAGCCGCCCGACAGGGAGATTTGATACGCAGTATTTT	CASSSSRPTGRFDTQYF
TRBV27	TRBJ1-1	-	TRBD1	TGTGCCAGCCGTGACAGGGGGGGAACTGAAGCTTTCTTT	CASRDRGGTEAFF
TRBV5-6	TRBJ2-1	medium-sized	-	TGTGCCAGCAGCTTACAGTCTTCGTGGAATGAGCAGTTCTTC	CASSLQSSWNEQFF
TRBV28	TRBJ2-1	-	-	TGTGCCAGCAGACCAACTAGGACCTCCTACAATGAGCAGTTCTTC	CASRPTRTSYNEQFF
TRBV15	TRBJ2-7	few	TRBD1	TGTGCCACCAGCAGTCCTAGGACAGGGGGGATCTACGAGCAGTACTTC	CATSSPRTGGIYEQYF
TRBV27	TRBJ2-3	few	-	TGTGCCAGCACCACCTGGCGGGATGAAAGCACAGATACGCAGTATTTT	CASTTWRDESTDTQYF
TRBV14	TRBJ2-2	-	-	TGTGCCAGCAGCCTAATTAGCCGCGCCGGGGAGCTGTTTTTT	CASSLISRAGELFF
TRBV7-9	TRBJ2-3	-	TRBD1	TGTGCCAGCAGCAAAGACAGGGTGACAGATACGCAGTATTTT	CASSKDRVTDTQYF
TRBV28	TRBJ2-5	-	-	TGTGCCAGCAGTCCCCCCGACAGGTTCCAAGAGACCCAGTACTTC	CASSPPDRFQETQYF
TRBV13	TRBJ2-3	-	TRBD2	TGTGCCAGCAGCCAAAGGCCTAGCGGTAACACAGATACGCAGTATTTT	CASSQRPSGNTDTQYF
TRBV28	TRBJ2-5	-	TRBD2	TGTGCCAGCAGTTTAGCGACTAGCAGTCCGGAGACCCAGTACTTC	CASSLATSSPETQYF
TRBV27	TRBJ2-1	-	TRBD2	TGTGCCAGCAGTTTAAATAGCGGGACCATAAATGAGCAGTTCTTC	CASSLNSGTINEQFF
TRBV11-2	TRBJ1-2	few	-	TGTGCCAGCAGCTTCGGGTCAGGCGACCTCTATGGCTACACCTTC	CASSFGSGDLYGYTF
TRBV28	TRBJ1-2	-	TRBD1	TGTGCCAGCAGTCTATACCTCGAGACAGGGTTGGTTGAGGCCGGTGGCTACACCTTC	CASSLYLETGLVEAGGYTF
TRBV29-1	TRBJ1-1	-	-	TGCAGCGTTGAAGATCGCGGCTTGAACACTGAAGCTTTCTTT	CSVEDRGLNTEAFF
TRBV7-8	TRBJ2-7	-	TRBD2	TGTGCCAGCAGCTTATTGGGGCGGGAGTTTTACGAGCAGTACTTC	CASSLLGREFYEQYF
TRBV4-2	TRBJ2-7	-	-	TGTGCCAGCAGCCACGAACAGGGCAGTCTCTACGAGCAGTACTTC	CASSHEQGSLYEQYF
TRBV19	TRBJ2-2	-	TRBD1	TGTGCCAGTAGTCCGACAGGGTGGACCGGGGAGCTGTTTTTT	CASSPTGWTGELFF
TRBV30	TRBJ1-1	few	-	TGTGCCTGGAGGGGGAAGAGGGTGAACACTGAAGCTTTCTTT	CAWRGKRVNTEAFF
TRBV6-1	TRBJ2-2	once	TRBD2	TGTGCCAGCAGTGACCCGGCTAGCGGGGGCCCGGGCACCGGGGAGCTGTTTTTT	CASSDPASGGPGTGELFF
TRBV6-4	TRBJ1-1	once	-	TGTGCCAGCAAACAGGAGGATAGTATGAACACTGAAGCTTTCTTT	CASKQEDSMNTEAFF
TRBV13	TRBJ2-1	-	TRBD2	TGTGCCAGCAGCACGGCTAGCGGGGCCCAGGCTGAGCAGTTCTTC	CASSTASGAQAEQFF
TRBV19	TRBJ1-1	-	-	TGTGCCAGTACCCTTTTAGCAGGGGACACTGAAGCTTTCTTT	CASTLLAGDTEAFF
TRBV27	TRBJ2-7	medium-sized	TRBD2	TGTGCCAGCAGAGGACTAGCGGCCCCCTACGAGCAGTACTTC	CASRGLAAPYEQYF
TRBV19	TRBJ1-2	-	-	TGTGCCAGTAGCCTTGTGGACGTTCGACGGACGTATTATAACTATGGCTACACCTTC	CASSLVDVRRTYYNYGYTF
TRBV10-3	TRBJ2-1	-	TRBD2	TGTGCCATCATGGACACTAGCGGGAGAATAAGCGTGCAGTTCTTC	CAIMDTSGRISVQFF
TRBV6-1	TRBJ2-3	-	TRBD2	TGTGCCAGCAGTGCTAGACTAGCGGGAGTCTCAGATACGCAGTATTTT	CASSARLAGVSDTQYF
TRBV6-5	TRBJ2-5	-	-	TGTGCCAGCAGTTCTAGCGCGTTCCAAGAGACCCAGTACTTC	CASSSSAFQETQYF
TRBV5-1	TRBJ2-5	-	TRBD2	TGCGCCAGCAGCTTAAATCCGGGACTAGCGGGAGAGACCCAGTACTTC	CASSLNPGLAGETQYF
TRBV28	TRBJ1-5	-	-	TGTGCCAGCAGTTTCGGGGGAGGGAGGAATCAGCCCCAGCATTTT	CASSFGGGRNQPQHF
TRBV5-1	TRBJ2-5	-	-	TGCGCCAGCAGCTTGTTAGGGAGTCCCCCAGAGACCCAGTACTTC	CASSLLGSPPETQYF
TRBV7-8	TRBJ2-3	-	-	TGTGCCAGCAGCGCTCGACGGGACACAGATACGCAGTATTTT	CASSARRDTDTQYF
TRBV5-1	TRBJ2-7	-	-	TGCGCCAGCAGCTTGGCCACTGCTGACCACGAGCAGTACTTC	CASSLATADHEQYF
TRBV20-1	TRBJ2-1	-	-	TGCAGTGCTAGACAGGATAATGAGCAGTTCTTC	CSARQDNEQFF
TRBV5-1	TRBJ2-1	-	TRBD2	TGCGCCAGCGGGGGACTAGCGGAGAACGAGCAGTTCTTC	CASGGLAENEQFF